The rows below give T cell receptor beta chains drawn from one sample of a study of PD-1 blockade in classical Hodgkin lymphoma. The protocol was immunoSEQ multiplex PCR, while the TCRdb copy is restricted to in-frame clones and leaves out a portion. In the table there are about 39,000 clones, roughly 78% of which are singletons. Source: peripheral blood mononuclear cells (PBMCs), taken before the fourth cycle of nivolumab. The receptor source for this set is a human donor with classical Hodgkin lymphoma. Both conserved end residues are part of each CDR3. The order of the fields is J gene, clone size, V gene, D gene, CDR3 protein, CDR3 DNA. D genes are given only for firm matches. Size values are once, few and many counts, or a class for expanded clones, and some rows have none.

>TRBJ2-7|NA|TRBV11-3|NA
CASSFTFRGYEQYF
TGTGCCAGCAGCTTCACCTTCAGGGGCTACGAGCAGTACTTC
>TRBJ2-3|NA|TRBV5-1|TRBD2
CASAPSLVLAGGMSTDTQYF
TGCGCCAGCGCCCCGTCCTTGGTACTAGCGGGGGGGATGAGCACAGATACGCAGTATTTT
>TRBJ1-5|once|TRBV7-8|NA
CASSLANTVRNQPQHF
TGTGCCAGCAGCTTAGCGAACACCGTAAGAAATCAGCCCCAGCATTTT
>TRBJ1-1|NA|TRBV9|NA
CASSVAGEDIEAFF
TGTGCCAGCAGCGTAGCGGGGGAAGATATTGAAGCTTTCTTT
>TRBJ2-3|NA|TRBV6-1|NA
CASSEGTWTDTQYF
TGTGCCAGCAGTGAGGGTACTTGGACAGATACGCAGTATTTT
>TRBJ2-7|NA|TRBV28|NA
CASSLVQDTYEQYF
TGTGCCAGCAGTTTGGTACAGGATACCTACGAGCAGTACTTC
>TRBJ1-2|few|TRBV11-3|TRBD1
CASSPMDRAYGYTF
TGTGCCAGCAGCCCTATGGACAGGGCCTATGGCTACACCTTC
>TRBJ2-6|NA|TRBV5-4|TRBD1
CASSLMTGEWSGANVLTF
TGTGCCAGCAGCTTGATGACAGGGGAATGGTCTGGGGCCAACGTCCTGACTTTC
>TRBJ1-2|NA|TRBV7-3|TRBD1
CASSPDREVGYTF
TGTGCCAGCAGCCCGGACAGGGAGGTTGGCTACACCTTC
>TRBJ1-1|once|TRBV6-5|NA
CASSRWELNTEAFF
TGTGCCAGCAGTAGGTGGGAGCTAAACACTGAAGCTTTCTTT
>TRBJ2-1|NA|TRBV19|NA
CASSPDYNEQFF
TGTGCCAGTAGTCCCGACTACAATGAGCAGTTCTTC
>TRBJ1-1|few|TRBV19|NA
CASSIPGPVNTEAFF
TGTGCCAGTAGTATACCGGGACCGGTGAACACTGAAGCTTTCTTT
>TRBJ2-7|NA|TRBV19|NA
CASKTRGGYPSDEQYF
TGTGCCAGTAAAACTCGGGGCGGATACCCTTCTGACGAGCAGTACTTC
>TRBJ2-3|NA|TRBV5-1|NA
CASSLVGEPIDTQYF
TGCGCCAGCAGCTTGGTCGGGGAGCCCATAGATACGCAGTATTTT
>TRBJ2-3|NA|TRBV6-6|TRBD2
CAAGLAGGGDTQYF
TGTGCCGCCGGACTAGCGGGGGGCGGAGATACGCAGTATTTT
>TRBJ1-2|few|TRBV6-1|NA
CASSELAGNYGYTF
TGTGCCAGCAGTGAACTCGCCGGGAACTATGGCTACACCTTC
>TRBJ2-7|NA|TRBV7-2|NA
CASSLDPVSSYEQYF
TGTGCCAGCAGCTTAGATCCCGTCTCCTCCTACGAGCAGTACTTC